This note documents a single T cell receptor beta chain sequence. The antigen it binds to is not known. No quality values exist for individual bases; no much larger clone is one base distant. Healthy HIV-negative adults with no recently reported acute infections or vaccinations were included as donors. Every donor was a Caucasian adult residing in Nashville, Tennessee, USA. CD4+ T cells were enriched through magnetic negative selection, after which naive cells were positively selected on CD45RA and the remaining negative fraction served as the memory subset. Blood was collected by leukapheresis, and PBMCs were isolated by Ficoll-Histopaque density gradient centrifugation and then cryopreserved in liquid nitrogen vapor phase. Analytical flow cytometry was used to check the purity and quantity of each magnetically sorted T cell population. Each sorted fraction had its genomic DNA isolated and then quantified by UV absorbance on a Nanodrop 2000c.

V was cut back by 10 bases and J by 1 base, leaving a gap of 16 bases between them. The CDR3 spans 14 residues, from the cysteine through the phenylalanine. Only the CDR3 region is kept as DNA, spanning 42 bases read in frame from base 1. From the germline V gene, CDR1 is MNHEY and CDR2 is SVGAGI. TCR CDR3 regions were amplified from genomic DNA by multiplex PCR using the deep immunoSEQ assay. Extracted genomic DNA from each cell subset was spread evenly across all wells of several immunoSEQ 96-well plates, with each plate serving as a replicate. For sorted subsets, around 200 ng genomic DNA, equal to 25,000 to 35,000 T cell genomes, was loaded into each replicate PCR. Purified libraries were quantified with a Qubit 3.0 fluorometer, sized on a Bioanalyzer 2100, and re-quantified with the KAPA Library Quantification kit. A separate single-read 150-cycle Illumina NextSeq 550 flow cell was used to sequence each immunoSEQ 96-well plate. In the authors' own workflow: Because only junctional sequences without quality scores were contained in the immunoSEQ output, filtering matching that applied to full-length reads could not be performed. Sequences were annotated with PyIR, a Python wrapper for IgBLAST v1.9, using IMGT germline references to assign V/J genes and CDR3. Reads with weak V/J assignments (E-value above 1e-6), missing CDR3, stop codons, out-of-frame junctions, or ambiguous translated residues were removed. V3J clonotypes were defined by identical inferred V gene, J gene, and CDR3 amino acid sequence. To compute the percentage overlap between repertoires, the number of shared unique clonotypes was divided by the size of the smaller repertoire. Richness of each repertoire was evaluated using RTK rarefaction, the Chao1 estimator, and Recon v2.1 estimates of unobserved clonotypes. OLGA was used to compute generation probabilities for all TCRbeta clonotypes that the gDNA method yielded from a handful of donors. TCRdb re-hosts the immuneACCESS table, in-frame sequences only. Its copies lack some clones; in the studies checked, an unresolved V gene accounts for under half of them, and the cause for the rest is not known. That table furnishes V, J and clone size, whereas the DNA furnished D and trimming. A total of 2.5 million or so clones appear in this sample, around 90% of them only once. The ten biggest clones cover over 0.12% of the sample.

These data originate in a study of shared clonotypes between healthy human individuals (dated by TCRdb to between 2020 and 2021). With regard to the full study: The cohort comprised two women and a few men aged 18 to 49 years. For each donor, CD4 naive and CD4 memory were each given three plates, CD8 naive was given two plates, and CD8 memory was given one plate. To estimate repertoire size and how much clonotypes are shared between individuals, the study performed deep sequencing of blood TCR repertoires from about five healthy adults. To increase sequencing depth and limit assay-specific biases, different laboratories used diverse techniques to prepare libraries and sequence TCR repertoires. Leukapheresis yielded between about 0.8 and 9.5 billion PBMCs per donor. The full study reports these points: The genetic and exposure-history diversity represented was limited by the small number of donors. Estimated clonotype richness was generally larger for naive than for memory subsets. Based on pairwise subsampling, the degree of clonotype sharing among donors was expected to be affected by sequencing depth. Sampling was restricted to blood, and TCR repertoires in tissue are likely to differ from TCR repertoires in blood. Across several donors, approximately 5% of naive CD4, roughly 3.4% of naive CD8, approximately 2.5% of memory CD4, and under 0.45% of memory CD8 clonotypes were shared. Rarefaction of sorted-subset datasets indicated incomplete sequencing despite the large sequencing depth. Clonotypes shared by all four sorted-subset donors showed higher generation probabilities than non-shared clonotypes.

Material for sequencing was naive CD4+ T cells sorted from blood. The cell subset or site tag for this specimen amounts to: CD45RA+ positively selected. The V and J segments used are TRBV6-5 and TRBJ1-1; the D gene cannot be named for sure. This clonotype originated in a man between 18 and 29 years old in good health. The nucleotides read TGTGCCATAGGCCCCTTAGGGTCGAACACTGAAGCTTTCTTT. It encodes CAIGPLGSNTEAFF.